The 4 T cell receptor beta chains listed next were all sequenced from one sample in a study of beta chain features in type 1 diabetes. Investigators reverse transcribed all isolated RNA, so they sequenced expressed TCRB transcripts. Clones were read by immunoSEQ multiplex PCR, and TCRdb kept only the in-frame ones, dropping some. The sample has 350,000 to 450,000 clones; less than 15% are singletons. The sequenced sample was naive CD4+ T cells from blood. Receptor source: a woman aged 18 to 35 in good health.

V usage is TRBV29-1 and J usage is TRBJ2-5; 11 bases are shared with TRBD2. Germline trimming cut 2 bases from V and 4 bases from J; bases unmatched to any gene: 3. This CDR3 contains 14 residues. CDR1 is SQVTM, CDR2 ANQGSEA, per germline. The CDR3 nucleotides are TGCAGCGTTGAATGGCTAGCGGGAGGAGAGACCCAGTACTTC. It yields the protein CSVEWLAGGETQYF.

This clone has more than one count but fewer than ten. The V and J genes are TRBV11-2 and TRBJ2-1; the match to TRBD2 covers 7 bases. The CDR3 is 17 amino acids. Germline V CDR1 and CDR2: SGHAT, FQNNGV. The V segment lost 5 bases and the J segment 5 bases; nucleotides outside the gene matches: 15. CDR3 residues: CASSRHLAGASNNEQFF. The CDR3 nucleotides are TGTGCCAGCAGCAGGCATCTGGCGGGAGCGAGCAACAATGAGCAGTTCTTC.

This clone was observed a few times. The chain is built from TRBV5-1 and TRBJ2-1; TRBD2 matches at 9 bases. The length of the CDR3 is 15 residues. J lost 4 bases, V lost 3 bases, and 5 bases had no gene match. Germline V lookup: CDR1 SGHRS, CDR2 YFSETQ. Here the CDR3 reads CASSSPGLAYNEQFF. In DNA form, the CDR3 reads TGCGCCAGCAGCTCTCCGGGACTAGCTTACAATGAGCAGTTCTTC.

V and J are TRBV29-1 and TRBJ2-3; D possibly corresponds to TRBD1 (5 bases). Deletions cut 7 bases from V and 2 bases from J, with 13 bases between. The germline V gene has CDR1 SQVTM and CDR2 ANQGSEA. There are 13 residues in the CDR3. The CDR3 DNA is TGCAGCGGATTCGCAGGGTTCACAGATACGCAGTATTTT. Protein: CSGFAGFTDTQYF.